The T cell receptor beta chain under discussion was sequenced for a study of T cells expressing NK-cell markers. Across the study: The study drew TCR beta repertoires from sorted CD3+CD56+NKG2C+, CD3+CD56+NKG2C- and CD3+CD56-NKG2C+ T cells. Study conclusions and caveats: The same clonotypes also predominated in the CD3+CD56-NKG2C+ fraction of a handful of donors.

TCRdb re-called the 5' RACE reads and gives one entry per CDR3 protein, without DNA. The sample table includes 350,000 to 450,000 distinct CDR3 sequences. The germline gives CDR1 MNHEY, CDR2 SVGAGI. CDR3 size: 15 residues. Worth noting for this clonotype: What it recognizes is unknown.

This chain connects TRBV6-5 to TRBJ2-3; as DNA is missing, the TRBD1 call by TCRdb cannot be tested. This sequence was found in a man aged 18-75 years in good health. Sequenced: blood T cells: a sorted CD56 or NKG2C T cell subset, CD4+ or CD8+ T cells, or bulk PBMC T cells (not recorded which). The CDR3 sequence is CASRTGATPTDTQYF.